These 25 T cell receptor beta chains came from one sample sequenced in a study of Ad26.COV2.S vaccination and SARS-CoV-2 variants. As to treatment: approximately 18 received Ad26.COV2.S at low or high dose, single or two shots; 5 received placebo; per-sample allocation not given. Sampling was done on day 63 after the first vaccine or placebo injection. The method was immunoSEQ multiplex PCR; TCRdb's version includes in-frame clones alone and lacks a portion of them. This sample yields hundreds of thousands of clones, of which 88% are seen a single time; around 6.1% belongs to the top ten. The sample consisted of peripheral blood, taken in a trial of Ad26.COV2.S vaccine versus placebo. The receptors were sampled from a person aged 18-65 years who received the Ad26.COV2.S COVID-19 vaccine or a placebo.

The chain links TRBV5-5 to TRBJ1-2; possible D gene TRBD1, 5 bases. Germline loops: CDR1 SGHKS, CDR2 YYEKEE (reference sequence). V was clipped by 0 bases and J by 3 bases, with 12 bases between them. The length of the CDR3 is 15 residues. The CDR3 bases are TGTGCCAGCAGCTTGGTTGAGGGACTGTACTATGGCTACACCTTC. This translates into CASSLVEGLYYGYTF.

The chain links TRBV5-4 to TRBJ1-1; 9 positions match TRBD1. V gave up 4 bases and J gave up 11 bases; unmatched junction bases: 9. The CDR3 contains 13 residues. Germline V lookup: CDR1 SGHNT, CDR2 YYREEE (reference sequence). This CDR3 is CASSRTGDLDAFF. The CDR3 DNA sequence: TGTGCCAGCAGCAGGACAGGGGACCTCGACGCTTTCTTT.

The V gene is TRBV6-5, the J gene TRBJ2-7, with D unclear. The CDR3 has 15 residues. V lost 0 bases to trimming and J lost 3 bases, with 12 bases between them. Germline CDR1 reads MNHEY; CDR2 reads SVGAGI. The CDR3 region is CASSYSGGYNYEQYF. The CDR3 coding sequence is TGTGCCAGCAGTTACTCTGGCGGCTACAACTACGAGCAGTACTTC.

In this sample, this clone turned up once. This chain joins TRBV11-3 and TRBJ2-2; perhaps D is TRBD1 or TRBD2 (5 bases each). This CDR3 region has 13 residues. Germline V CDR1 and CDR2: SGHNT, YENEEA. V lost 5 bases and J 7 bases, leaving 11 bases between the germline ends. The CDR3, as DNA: TGTGCCAGCAGCCGAGAGGGGATCGGGGAGCTGTTTTTT. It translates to CASSREGIGELFF. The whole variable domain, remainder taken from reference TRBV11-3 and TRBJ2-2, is EAGVVQSPRYKIIEKKQPVAFWCNPISGHNTLYWYLQNLGQGPELLIRYENEEAVDDSQLPKDRFSAERLKGVDSTLKIQPAELGDSAVYLCASSREGIGELFFGEGSRLTVL.

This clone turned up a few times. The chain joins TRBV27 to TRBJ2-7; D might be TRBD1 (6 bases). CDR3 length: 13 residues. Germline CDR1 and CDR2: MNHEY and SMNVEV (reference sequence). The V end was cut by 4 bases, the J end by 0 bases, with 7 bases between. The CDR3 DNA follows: TGTGCCAGCAGTTGGACAGTCTCCTACGAGCAGTACTTC. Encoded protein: CASSWTVSYEQYF.

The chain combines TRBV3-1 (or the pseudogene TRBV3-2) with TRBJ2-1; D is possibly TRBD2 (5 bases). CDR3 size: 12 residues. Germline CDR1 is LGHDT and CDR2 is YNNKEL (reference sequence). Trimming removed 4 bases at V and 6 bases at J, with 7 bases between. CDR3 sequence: CASSPGFNEQFF. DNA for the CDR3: TGTGCCAGCAGCCCGGGGTTCAATGAGCAGTTCTTC.

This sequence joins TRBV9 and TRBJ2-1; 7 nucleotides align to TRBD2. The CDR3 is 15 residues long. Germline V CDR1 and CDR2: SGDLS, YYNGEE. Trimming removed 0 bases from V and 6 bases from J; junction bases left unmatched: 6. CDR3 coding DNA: TGTGCCAGCAGCGTAGTGGGGGGAGGGCTCAATGAGCAGTTCTTC. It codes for CASSVVGGGLNEQFF.

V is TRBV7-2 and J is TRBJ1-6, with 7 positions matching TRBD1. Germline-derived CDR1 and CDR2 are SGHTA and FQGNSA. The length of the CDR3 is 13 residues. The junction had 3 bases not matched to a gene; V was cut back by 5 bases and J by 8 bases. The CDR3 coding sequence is TGTGCCAGCAGCCTGGGACAGTATTCACCCCTCCACTTT. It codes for CASSLGQYSPLHF.

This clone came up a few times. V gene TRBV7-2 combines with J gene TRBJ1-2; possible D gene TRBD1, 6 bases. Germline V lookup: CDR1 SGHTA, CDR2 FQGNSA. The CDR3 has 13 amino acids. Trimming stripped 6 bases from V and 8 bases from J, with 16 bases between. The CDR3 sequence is CASSPDSLGGYTF. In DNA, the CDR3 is TGTGCCAGCAGTCCGGACAGTCTAGGGGGCTACACCTTC.

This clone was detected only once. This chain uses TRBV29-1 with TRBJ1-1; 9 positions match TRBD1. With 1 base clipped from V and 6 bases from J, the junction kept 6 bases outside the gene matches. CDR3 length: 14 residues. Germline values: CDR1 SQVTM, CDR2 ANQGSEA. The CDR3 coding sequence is TGCAGCGTTGAAGGGGGACAGGGCCTATCTGAAGCTTTCTTT. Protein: CSVEGGQGLSEAFF.

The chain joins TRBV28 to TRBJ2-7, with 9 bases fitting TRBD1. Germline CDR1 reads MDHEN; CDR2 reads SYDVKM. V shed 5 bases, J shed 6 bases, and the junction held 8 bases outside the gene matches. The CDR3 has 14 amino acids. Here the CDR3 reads CASSHSTGGREQYF. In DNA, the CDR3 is TGTGCCAGCAGTCACTCGACAGGGGGGCGCGAGCAGTACTTC.

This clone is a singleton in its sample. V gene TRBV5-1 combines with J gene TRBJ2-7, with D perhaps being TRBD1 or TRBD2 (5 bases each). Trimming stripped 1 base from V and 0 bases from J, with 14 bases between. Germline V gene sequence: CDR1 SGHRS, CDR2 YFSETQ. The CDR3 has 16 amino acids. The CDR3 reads CASSLTTGRDSYEQYF. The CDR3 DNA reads TGCGCCAGCAGCTTGACTACGGGACGGGACTCCTACGAGCAGTACTTC.

The CDR3 DNA sequence: TGTGCCACCAGCAGTGGGGGGGTGAGCACAGATACGCAGTATTTT. This codes for CATSSGGVSTDTQYF. The V gene is TRBV15, the J gene TRBJ2-3, with 7 bases aligning to TRBD2. The CDR3 loop spans 15 amino acids. The trim removed 3 bases at V and 0 bases at J, leaving 3 bases unmatched. In germline, CDR1 is LNHNV, CDR2 YYDKDF (reference sequence).

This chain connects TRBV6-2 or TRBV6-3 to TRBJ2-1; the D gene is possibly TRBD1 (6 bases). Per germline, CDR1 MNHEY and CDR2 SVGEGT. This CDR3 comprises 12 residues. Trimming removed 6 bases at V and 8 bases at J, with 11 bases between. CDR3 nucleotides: TGTGCCAGCAGCCCACAGGGCTATGAGCAGTTCTTC. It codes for CASSPQGYEQFF.

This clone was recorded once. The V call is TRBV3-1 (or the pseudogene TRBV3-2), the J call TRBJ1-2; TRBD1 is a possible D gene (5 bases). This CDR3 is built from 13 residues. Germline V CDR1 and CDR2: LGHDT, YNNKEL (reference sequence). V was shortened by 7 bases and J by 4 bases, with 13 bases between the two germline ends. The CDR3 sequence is CASNAGGVYGYTF. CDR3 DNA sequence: TGTGCCAGCAACGCCGGGGGGGTCTATGGCTACACCTTC.

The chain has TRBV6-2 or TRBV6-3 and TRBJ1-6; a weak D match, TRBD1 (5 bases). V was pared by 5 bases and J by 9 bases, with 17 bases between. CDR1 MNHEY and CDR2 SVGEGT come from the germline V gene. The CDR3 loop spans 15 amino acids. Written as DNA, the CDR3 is TGTGCCAGCAGTCCCTCCCGGGGGTATGGTTCACCCCTCCACTTT. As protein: CASSPSRGYGSPLHF.

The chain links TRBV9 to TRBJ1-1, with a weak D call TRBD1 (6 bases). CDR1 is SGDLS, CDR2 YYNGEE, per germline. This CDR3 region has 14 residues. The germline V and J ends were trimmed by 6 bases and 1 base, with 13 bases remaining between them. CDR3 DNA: TGTGCCAGCACCGCAATGGGGGCGAACACTGAAGCTTTCTTT. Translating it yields CASTAMGANTEAFF.

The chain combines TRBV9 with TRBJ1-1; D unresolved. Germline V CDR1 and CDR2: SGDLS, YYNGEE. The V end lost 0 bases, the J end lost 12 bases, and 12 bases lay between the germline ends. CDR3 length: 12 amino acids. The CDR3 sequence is CASSVVRATPFF. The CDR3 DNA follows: TGTGCCAGCAGCGTAGTTCGGGCTACCCCTTTCTTT.

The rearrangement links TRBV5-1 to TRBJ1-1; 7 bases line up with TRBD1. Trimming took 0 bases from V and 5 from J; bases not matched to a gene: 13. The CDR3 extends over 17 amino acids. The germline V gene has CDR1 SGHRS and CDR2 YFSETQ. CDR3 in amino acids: CASSLGALAGGNTEAFF. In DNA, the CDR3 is TGCGCCAGCAGCTTGGGGGCCCTGGCAGGGGGTAATACTGAAGCTTTCTTT.

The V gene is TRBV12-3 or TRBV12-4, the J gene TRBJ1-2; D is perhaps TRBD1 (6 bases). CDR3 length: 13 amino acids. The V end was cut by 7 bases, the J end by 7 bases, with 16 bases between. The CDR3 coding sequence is TGTGCCAGCAATTGGGGGGGCGCGAGTGGCTACACCTTC. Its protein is CASNWGGASGYTF.

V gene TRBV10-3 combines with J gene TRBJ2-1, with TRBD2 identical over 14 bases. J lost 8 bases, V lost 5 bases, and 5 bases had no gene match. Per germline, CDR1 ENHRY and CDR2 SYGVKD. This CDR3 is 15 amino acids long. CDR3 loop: CAISRTSGRRDEQFF. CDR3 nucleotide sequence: TGTGCCATCAGTCGGACTAGCGGGAGGAGAGATGAGCAGTTCTTC.

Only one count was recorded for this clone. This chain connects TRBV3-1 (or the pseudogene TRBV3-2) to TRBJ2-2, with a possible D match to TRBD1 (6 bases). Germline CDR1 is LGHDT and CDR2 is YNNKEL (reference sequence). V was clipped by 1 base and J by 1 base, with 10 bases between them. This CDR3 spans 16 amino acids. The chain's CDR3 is CASSQGTVGNTGELFF. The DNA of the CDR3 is TGTGCCAGCAGCCAAGGGACAGTGGGGAACACCGGGGAGCTGTTTTTT.

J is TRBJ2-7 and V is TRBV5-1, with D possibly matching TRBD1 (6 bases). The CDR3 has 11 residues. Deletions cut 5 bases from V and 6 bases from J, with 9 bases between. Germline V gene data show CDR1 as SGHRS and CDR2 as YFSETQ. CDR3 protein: CASREGGEQYF. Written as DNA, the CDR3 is TGCGCCAGCAGGGAAGGGGGCGAGCAGTACTTC.

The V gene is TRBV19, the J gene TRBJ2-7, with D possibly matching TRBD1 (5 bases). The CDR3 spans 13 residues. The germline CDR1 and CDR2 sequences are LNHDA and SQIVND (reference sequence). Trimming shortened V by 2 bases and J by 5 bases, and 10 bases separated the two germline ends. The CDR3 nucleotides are TGTGCCAGTAGTATAAACCAGGGCAACGAGCAGTACTTC. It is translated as CASSINQGNEQYF.

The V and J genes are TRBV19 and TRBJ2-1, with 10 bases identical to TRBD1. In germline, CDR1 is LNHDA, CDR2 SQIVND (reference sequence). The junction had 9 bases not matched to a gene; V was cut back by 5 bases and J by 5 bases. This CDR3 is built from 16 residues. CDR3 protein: CASSYLLGQGNNEQFF. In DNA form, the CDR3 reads TGTGCCAGTAGTTATTTATTGGGACAGGGGAACAATGAGCAGTTCTTC.